This T cell receptor (beta chain) was identified in a study of Tregs in tolerant kidney transplant recipients. Regarding the study as a whole: Biological reproducibility was not directly addressed in this study.

Points on this clone: Antigen specificity is unknown.

Thawed PBMCs were FACS-sorted into unstimulated CD4+CD25+CD127- regulatory T cells, CD4+CD25- non-regulatory cells, CD4 and CD8 cells. This CDR3 is 14 amino acids long. The J segment lost 3 bases and the V segment lost 5 bases, leaving 7 bases of the junction unmatched. Per germline, CDR1 SGHVS and CDR2 FNYEAQ. Some clones are missing from TCRdb's copy, which holds only in-frame ones; the method was immunoSEQ multiplex PCR. Among some 90,000 clones, around 90% were seen once, and the ten largest hold roughly 4.7%. The chain couples TRBV7-6 to TRBJ2-7, with TRBD1 matching 7 bases. This clonotype was sampled from a human donor in good health. Specimen: CD8+ T cells from blood. DNA for the CDR3: TGTGCCAGCAGCCCGCCCGGACAGGTCTACGAGCAGTACTTC. Its translation: CASSPPGQVYEQYF. The variable domain in full, completed from reference TRBV7-6 and TRBJ2-7, reads GAGVSQSPRYKVTKRGQDVALRCDPISGHVSLYWYRQALGQGPEFLTYFNYEAQQDKSGLPNDRFSAERPEGSISTLTIQRTEQRDSAMYRCASSPPGQVYEQYFGPGTRLTVT.